Listed below are T cell receptor beta chains from one sample, sequenced in a study of graft-versus-host responses after intestinal transplantation. The repertoire was sequenced with immunoSEQ multiplex PCR; TCRdb's copy has only in-frame clones and lacks some. This sample has roughly 10,000 clones, with around 26% found just once. This specimen was alloreactive CD8+ T cells from a mixed lymphocyte reaction culture, taken before intestinal transplant. The receptors come from a human patient who received an intestinal transplant. Both conserved end residues are part of each CDR3. A D gene is named only where the DNA matches it firmly. Size is stated for part of the rows, as once, few or many counts, or as a class when the clone is expanded.

clone size	D gene	V gene	J gene	CDR3 protein	CDR3 DNA
-	-	TRBV27	TRBJ2-7	CASFNSYEQYF	TGTGCCAGCTTTAACTCCTACGAGCAGTACTTC
-	-	TRBV7-9	TRBJ2-7	CASSFPSSYEQYF	TGTGCCAGCAGCTTTCCCAGCTCCTACGAGCAGTACTTC
few	TRBD2	TRBV5-6	TRBJ2-3	CASSLGRGVWAVDTQYF	TGTGCCAGCAGCTTGGGGCGGGGGGTTTGGGCCGTGGATACGCAGTATTTT
-	TRBD1	TRBV6-6	TRBJ1-6	CASSGGQGVFSPLHF	TGTGCCAGCAGCGGAGGACAGGGGGTATTTTCACCCCTCCACTTT
few	TRBD1	TRBV7-9	TRBJ2-7	CASSHGTAFSYEQYF	TGTGCCAGCAGCCACGGGACAGCCTTCTCCTACGAGCAGTACTTC
few	TRBD2	TRBV2	TRBJ2-5	CASRATSGGQETQYF	TGTGCCAGCAGGGCGACTAGCGGGGGACAAGAGACCCAGTACTTC
-	TRBD1	TRBV27	TRBJ2-2	CASSFFPTGSDGELFF	TGTGCCAGCAGTTTCTTTCCGACAGGGTCTGACGGGGAGCTGTTTTTT
medium-sized	-	TRBV7-9	TRBJ1-4	CASSQGGAPEGEKLFF	TGTGCCAGCAGCCAAGGGGGGGCACCCGAGGGCGAAAAACTGTTTTTT
once	TRBD2	TRBV5-6	TRBJ2-1	CASSLDLGLAYNEQFF	TGTGCCAGCAGCTTGGACTTGGGACTAGCCTACAATGAGCAGTTCTTC
-	-	TRBV6-6	TRBJ1-1	CASFGGNTEAFF	TGTGCCAGCTTTGGCGGCAACACTGAAGCTTTCTTT
few	-	TRBV6-5	TRBJ1-1	CASGRPEAFF	TGTGCCAGCGGCCGCCCTGAAGCTTTCTTT
-	TRBD2	TRBV11-2	TRBJ2-1	CASSLGRAAGGSDEQFF	TGTGCCAGCAGCCTCGGGAGAGCGGCGGGGGGTAGTGATGAGCAGTTCTTC
-	TRBD2	TRBV27	TRBJ2-2	CASSSQAGGPYGELFF	TGTGCCAGCAGTTCCCAAGCGGGGGGGCCGTACGGGGAGCTGTTTTTT
few	TRBD1	TRBV19	TRBJ2-7	CASSILWGQGDYEQYF	TGTGCCAGTAGTATACTCTGGGGACAGGGGGACTACGAGCAGTACTTC
-	TRBD1	TRBV6-5	TRBJ1-2	CASRETGQAGGYTF	TGTGCCAGCAGGGAGACAGGACAGGCGGGTGGCTACACCTTC
-	-	TRBV6-1	TRBJ2-7	CASSDRPGRTRDEQYF	TGTGCCAGCAGTGATCGCCCCGGCCGGACACGGGACGAGCAGTACTTC
-	TRBD1	TRBV7-9	TRBJ2-2	CASSRRDSDANTGELFF	TGTGCCAGCAGCCGCCGGGACAGTGACGCGAACACCGGGGAGCTGTTTTTT
few	-	TRBV5-6	TRBJ1-5	CASSLAGGNQPQHF	TGTGCCAGCAGCTTGGCGGGAGGCAATCAGCCCCAGCATTTT
-	-	TRBV5-1	TRBJ1-1	CASSVEVTATVFF	TGCGCCAGCAGCGTTGAGGTTACCGCGACCGTCTTTTTT
-	-	TRBV6-5	TRBJ2-7	CASRPHRGHYEQYF	TGTGCCAGCAGGCCCCACAGAGGGCACTACGAGCAGTACTTC
few	-	TRBV21-1	TRBJ2-3	CASRLARSTDTQYF	TGTGCCAGCAGACTAGCGCGAAGCACAGATACGCAGTATTTT
-	-	TRBV11-2	TRBJ1-3	CASSLGSSGNTIYF	TGTGCCAGCAGCTTAGGGAGCTCTGGAAACACCATATATTTT
few	TRBD1	TRBV5-4	TRBJ1-1	CASSLNRGPAEAFF	TGTGCCAGCAGCTTGAACAGGGGGCCCGCGGAAGCTTTCTTT
few	TRBD1	TRBV27	TRBJ2-1	CASGDRGYYNEQFF	TGTGCCAGCGGGGACAGGGGATACTACAATGAGCAGTTCTTC
-	TRBD1	TRBV27	TRBJ2-7	CASSSGGYYEQYF	TGTGCCAGCAGTTCAGGGGGTTACTACGAGCAGTACTTC
-	-	TRBV19	TRBJ2-5	CASSIFRGGQETQYF	TGTGCCAGTAGTATCTTTCGTGGCGGACAAGAGACCCAGTACTTC
few	-	TRBV19	TRBJ1-1	CASTLGGNTEAFF	TGTGCCAGTACTCTGGGGGGGAACACTGAAGCTTTCTTT
-	TRBD2	TRBV5-1	TRBJ2-5	CASSFVRQRGVETQYF	TGCGCCAGCAGCTTTGTGAGGCAGCGGGGGGTAGAGACCCAGTACTTC
-	TRBD1	TRBV6-1	TRBJ2-3	CASSDWDRGDTQYF	TGTGCCAGCAGTGATTGGGACAGGGGAGATACGCAGTATTTT
few	TRBD2	TRBV7-9	TRBJ2-5	CASRIGGAGETQYF	TGTGCCAGCAGAATCGGGGGGGCCGGGGAGACCCAGTACTTC
-	-	TRBV2	TRBJ2-3	CASIEGGRADTQYF	TGTGCCAGCATCGAGGGGGGGCGGGCAGATACGCAGTATTTT
-	TRBD1	TRBV7-7	TRBJ2-2	CASSYDRATGELFF	TGTGCTAGCAGCTACGACAGGGCCACCGGGGAGCTGTTTTTT
-	TRBD1	TRBV6-4	TRBJ1-5	CASSEAGGEQPQHF	TGTGCCAGCAGTGAAGCAGGGGGTGAACAGCCCCAGCATTTT
-	-	TRBV15	TRBJ1-1	CATSRDRGDTEAFF	TGTGCCACCAGCAGAGATCGGGGGGACACTGAAGCTTTCTTT
-	TRBD1	TRBV10-3	TRBJ2-7	CAINRQGDSYEQYF	TGTGCCATCAACCGACAGGGAGACTCCTACGAGCAGTACTTC
-	-	TRBV27	TRBJ2-1	CASSLGAGYNEQFF	TGTGCCAGCAGTTTGGGGGCAGGGTACAATGAGCAGTTCTTC
medium-sized	TRBD1	TRBV5-1	TRBJ2-1	CASSWTGSGEQFF	TGCGCCAGCAGCTGGACAGGGAGCGGGGAGCAGTTCTTC
-	TRBD2	TRBV4-1	TRBJ2-7	CASSQGAGWEQYF	TGCGCCAGCAGCCAAGGAGCGGGGTGGGAGCAGTACTTC
-	TRBD1	TRBV18	TRBJ2-7	CASSPKNPTGWSEQYF	TGTGCCAGCTCACCAAAAAACCCGACAGGGTGGAGTGAGCAGTACTTC
-	-	TRBV11-2	TRBJ2-1	CASSPPTVTYNEQFF	TGTGCCAGCAGCCCCCCAACGGTTACCTACAATGAGCAGTTCTTC
-	-	TRBV7-3	TRBJ2-1	CASSLVGDEQFF	TGTGCCAGCAGCTTAGTAGGGGATGAGCAGTTCTTC
-	TRBD2	TRBV5-6	TRBJ2-5	CASSPTGTRQETQYF	TGTGCCAGCAGCCCGACCGGGACTAGACAAGAGACCCAGTACTTC
-	-	TRBV4-1	TRBJ2-7	CASSHRGEVYEQYF	TGCGCCAGCAGCCACAGGGGAGAGGTCTACGAGCAGTACTTC
-	-	TRBV10-3	TRBJ2-2	CAITGGRGTGELFF	TGTGCCATAACGGGGGGCAGGGGCACCGGGGAGCTGTTTTTT
few	-	TRBV27	TRBJ1-1	CASSYWGGSEAFF	TGTGCCAGCAGTTATTGGGGAGGGTCTGAAGCTTTCTTT
-	-	TRBV4-1	TRBJ2-7	CASSQGKEGAYEQYF	TGCGCCAGCAGCCAAGGGAAGGAAGGGGCCTACGAGCAGTACTTC